This TCR beta chain was documented in a study of shared clonotypes between healthy human individuals. To note about this clone: Its matching antigen is unknown.

Sorted-subset replicate PCRs used 150 to 200 ng of genomic DNA. This amount corresponded to 30,000 to 35,000 T cell genomes. The authors' processing: Junction-only sequences without quality scores came from ImmunoSEQ, so filtering differed. Method: immunoSEQ multiplex PCR; TCRdb's copy keeps in-frame clones and lacks some. V, J and clone size are taken as reported in that table, and D and trimming were inferred from the DNA itself. The data show about 600,000 clones, 97% seen once. The study's findings and limits: What naive subsets generally showed was a larger estimated richness than memory subsets showed.

This CDR3 has 15 residues. Germline lookup yields CDR1 LNHDA and CDR2 SQIVND (reference sequence). Trimming cost V 6 bases and J 7 bases, with 16 bases left between them. Input material: naive CD4+ T cells sorted from blood. The subset here: CD45RA+ positively selected. The chain has TRBV19 and TRBJ1-6; perhaps TRBD1 as D (5 bases). The clonotype originates from a woman aged 25-40 years in good health. CDR3 protein: CASRKGTSGNSPLHF. In DNA form, the CDR3 reads TGTGCCAGTAGAAAAGGGACGTCGGGAAATTCACCCCTCCACTTT.